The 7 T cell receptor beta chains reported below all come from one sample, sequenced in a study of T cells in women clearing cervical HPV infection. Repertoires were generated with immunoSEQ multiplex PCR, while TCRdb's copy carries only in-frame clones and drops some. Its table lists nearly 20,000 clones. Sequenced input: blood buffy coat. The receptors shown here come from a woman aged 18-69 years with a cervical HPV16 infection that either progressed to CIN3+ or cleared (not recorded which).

The CDR3 sequence: CSANPGSVGYTF. The DNA read from the CDR3 is TGCAGTGCTAATCCAGGATCGGTCGGC. J is TRBJ1-2 and V is TRBV20-1; the D is unclear. The read finishes 3 residues shy of the CDR3 end, and the germline J gene is used to complete it. CDR1 and CDR2 (germline): DFQATT, SNEGSKA (reference sequence). This CDR3 contains 12 residues.

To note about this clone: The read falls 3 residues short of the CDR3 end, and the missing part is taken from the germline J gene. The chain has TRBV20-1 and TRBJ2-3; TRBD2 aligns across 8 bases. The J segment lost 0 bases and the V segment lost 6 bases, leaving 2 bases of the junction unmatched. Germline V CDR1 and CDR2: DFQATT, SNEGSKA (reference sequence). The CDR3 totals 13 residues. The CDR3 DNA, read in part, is TGCAGTGCCCCTAGCGGGAGCACAGATACG. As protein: CSAPSGSTDT. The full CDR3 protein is CSAPSGSTDTQYF.

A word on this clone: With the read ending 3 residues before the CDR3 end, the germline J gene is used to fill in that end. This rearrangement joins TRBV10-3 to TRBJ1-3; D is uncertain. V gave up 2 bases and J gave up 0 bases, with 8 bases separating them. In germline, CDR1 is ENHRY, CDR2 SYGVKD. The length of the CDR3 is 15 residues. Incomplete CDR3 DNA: TGTGCCATCAGTGAGGGCAGGAGCTCTGGAAACACC. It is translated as CAISEGRSSGNT. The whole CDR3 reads CAISEGRSSGNTIYF.

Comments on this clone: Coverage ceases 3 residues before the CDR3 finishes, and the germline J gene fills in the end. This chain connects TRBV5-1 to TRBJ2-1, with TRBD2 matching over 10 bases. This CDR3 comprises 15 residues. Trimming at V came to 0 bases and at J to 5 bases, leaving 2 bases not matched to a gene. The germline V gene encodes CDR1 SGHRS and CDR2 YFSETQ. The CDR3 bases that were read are TGCGCCAGCAGCTTGGAAAGCGGGGGGGACAATGAG. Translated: CASSLESGGDNE. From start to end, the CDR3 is CASSLESGGDNEQFF.

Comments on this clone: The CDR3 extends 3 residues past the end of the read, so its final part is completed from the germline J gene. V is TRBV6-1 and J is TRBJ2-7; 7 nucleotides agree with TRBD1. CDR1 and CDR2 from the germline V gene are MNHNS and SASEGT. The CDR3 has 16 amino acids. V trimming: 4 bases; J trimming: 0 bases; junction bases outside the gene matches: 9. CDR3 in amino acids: CASSASTGASSYEQYF. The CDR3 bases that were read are TGTGCCAGCAGTGCGTCTACAGGGGCATCCTCCTACGAG.

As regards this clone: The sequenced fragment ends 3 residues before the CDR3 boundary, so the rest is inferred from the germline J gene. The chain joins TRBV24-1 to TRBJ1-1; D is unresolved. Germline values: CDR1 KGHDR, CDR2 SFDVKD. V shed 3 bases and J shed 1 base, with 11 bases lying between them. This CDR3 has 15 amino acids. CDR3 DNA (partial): TGTGCCACCAGTGATCCTAGAAAACCGAACACTGAA. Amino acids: CATSDPRKPNTE. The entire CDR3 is CATSDPRKPNTEAFF.

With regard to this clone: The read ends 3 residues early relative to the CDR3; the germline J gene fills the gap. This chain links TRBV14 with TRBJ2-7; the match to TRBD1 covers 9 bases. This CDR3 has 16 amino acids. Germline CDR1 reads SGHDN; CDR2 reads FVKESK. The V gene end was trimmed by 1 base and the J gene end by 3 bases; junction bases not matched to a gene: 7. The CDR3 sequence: CASSQGPGQGHYEQYF. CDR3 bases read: TGTGCCAGCAGCCAAGGACCGGGACAGGGCCACTACGAG.